The T cell receptor beta chain described here comes from a study of early T cells in non-severe SARS-CoV-2 infection (dated by TCRdb to about 2021). In terms of the full investigation: Because TCR sequencing relied on bulk RNA taken from unsorted whole blood, pairing of alpha and beta chains was not possible. Results the study describes overall, beyond this receptor: VDJdb matching was skewed toward anti-spike CD8 responses and likely underestimated virus-specific expansions, missing private and CD4 specificities.

Counted from cysteine to phenylalanine, this CDR3 has 13 amino acids. Only the CDR3 DNA stays, 39 bases, in frame from base 1. CDR1 and CDR2, looked up from the germline V gene, are SGHRS and YFSETQ. The V end loses 3 bases and the J end loses 4 bases, and a stretch of 8 bases separates them. The library was generated by 5' RACE. Sequenced on a NextSeq 500. The TCR library protocol attached unique molecular identifiers to individual cDNA molecules to correct for sequencing error and PCR bias. Sequencing covered both TCR alpha and beta chains, and within each sample the abundances of alpha and beta sequences were tightly co-correlated. Regarding the original processing steps: Decombinator V4 was used to annotate the V gene, J gene and CDR3 of the TCR sequences. TCRs were defined as expanded if a significant change between any two time points was detected under a Poisson model with p below 0.0001. Abundances of TCRs were expressed as counts per million after normalisation to the total number of TCRs sequenced in each sample. MAIT TCRs were defined by TRAV1-2 paired with TRAJ12, TRAJ20 or TRAJ33, and iNKT TCRs by TRAV10 paired with TRAJ18. VDJdb, accessed on 1 November 2021, was searched for TCRs annotated for CMV, EBV and SARS-CoV-2, and TCRs annotated for more than one antigen were excluded. Through fastp at Q25 and MiXCR, TCRdb rebuilt clones from the public reads, retaining in-frame beta chains. Each entry is one CDR3 protein sequence, shown with its most common DNA and genes. These V and J calls rely on TCRdb rather than the paper's analysis. The sample table records tens of thousands of distinct CDR3 sequences; roughly 5% of these occur just once. The leading ten clones occupy about 6% of the sample.

On this clonotype: Its antigen is unknown. It has no much larger one-base neighbor in the sample; base qualities were not kept.

Set within a cohort of healthcare workers in London, UK, this nested case-control study involved weekly PCR testing of nasopharyngeal swabs along with blood sampling. Healthcare workers were enrolled in the week of the UK lockdown, from 23 to 31 March 2020, and were followed every week for up to roughly 16 weeks. The receptor chain draws on TRBV5-1 and TRBJ2-1; the D gene could be TRBD1 or TRBD2, each one agreeing over 5 bases. This sequence originates from an adult who was a healthcare worker with PCR-confirmed SARS-CoV-2 infection or an uninfected control (not recorded which). Sequencing was carried out using whole blood. The DNA sequence is TGCGCCAGCAGCTCCAGGGAGTACAATGAGCAGTTCTTC. Its protein reads: CASSSREYNEQFF.